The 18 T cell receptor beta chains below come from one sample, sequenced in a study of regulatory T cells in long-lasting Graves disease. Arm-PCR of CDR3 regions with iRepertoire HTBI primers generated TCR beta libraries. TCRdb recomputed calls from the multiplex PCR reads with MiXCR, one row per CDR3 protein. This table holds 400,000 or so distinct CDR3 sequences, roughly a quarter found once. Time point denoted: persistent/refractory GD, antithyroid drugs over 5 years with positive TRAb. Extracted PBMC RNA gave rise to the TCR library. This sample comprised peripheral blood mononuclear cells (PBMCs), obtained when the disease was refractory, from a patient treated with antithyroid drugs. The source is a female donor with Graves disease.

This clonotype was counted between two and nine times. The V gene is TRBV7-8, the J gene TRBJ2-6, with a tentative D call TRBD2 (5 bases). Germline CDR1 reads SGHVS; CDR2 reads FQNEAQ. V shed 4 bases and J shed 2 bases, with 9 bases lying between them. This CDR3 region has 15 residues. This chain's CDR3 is CASSSRATGANVLTF. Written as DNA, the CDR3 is TGTGCCAGCAGCTCGAGGGCCACTGGGGCCAACGTCCTGACTTTC.

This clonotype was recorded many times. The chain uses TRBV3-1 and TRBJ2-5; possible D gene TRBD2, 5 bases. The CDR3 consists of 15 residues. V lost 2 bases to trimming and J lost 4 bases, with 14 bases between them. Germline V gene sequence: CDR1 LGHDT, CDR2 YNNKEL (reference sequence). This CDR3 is CASSQLPGLGETQYF. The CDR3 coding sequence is TGTGCCAGCAGCCAACTCCCCGGACTCGGAGAGACCCAGTACTTC.

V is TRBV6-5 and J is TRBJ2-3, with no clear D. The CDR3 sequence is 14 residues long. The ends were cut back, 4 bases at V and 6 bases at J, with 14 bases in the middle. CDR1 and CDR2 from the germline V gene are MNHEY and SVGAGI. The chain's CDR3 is CASSFYSLTDTQYF. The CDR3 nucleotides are TGTGCCAGCAGTTTCTACTCCCTCACGGATACGCAGTATTTT.

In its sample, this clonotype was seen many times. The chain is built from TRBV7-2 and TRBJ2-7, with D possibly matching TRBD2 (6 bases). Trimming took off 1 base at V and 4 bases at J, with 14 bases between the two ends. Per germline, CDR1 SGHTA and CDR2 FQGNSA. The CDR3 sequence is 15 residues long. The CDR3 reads CASSLGGGTFYEQYF. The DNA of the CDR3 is TGTGCCAGCAGCTTAGGGGGTGGGACTTTTTACGAGCAGTACTTC.

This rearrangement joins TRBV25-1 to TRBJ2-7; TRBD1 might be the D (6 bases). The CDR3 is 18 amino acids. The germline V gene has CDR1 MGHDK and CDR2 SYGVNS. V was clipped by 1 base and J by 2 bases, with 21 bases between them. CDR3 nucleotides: TGTGCCAGCAGTGAATCCCCCACGGCAGGGGTATACCCCTACGAGCAGTACTTC. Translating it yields CASSESPTAGVYPYEQYF.

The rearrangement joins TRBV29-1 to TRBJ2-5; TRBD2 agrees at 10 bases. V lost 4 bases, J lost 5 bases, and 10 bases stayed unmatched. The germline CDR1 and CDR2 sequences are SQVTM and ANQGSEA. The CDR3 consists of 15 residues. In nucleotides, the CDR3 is TGCAGCGTTGCGCCCTGGTCTAGCGGGAGTGAGACCCAGTACTTC. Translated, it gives CSVAPWSSGSETQYF.

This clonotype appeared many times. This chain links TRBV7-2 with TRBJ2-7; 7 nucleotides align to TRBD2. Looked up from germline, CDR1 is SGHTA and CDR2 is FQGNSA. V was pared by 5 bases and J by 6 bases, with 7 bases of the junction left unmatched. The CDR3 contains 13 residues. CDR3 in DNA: TGTGCCAGCAGCCCGGGGGGTGCCGGCGAGCAGTACTTC. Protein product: CASSPGGAGEQYF.

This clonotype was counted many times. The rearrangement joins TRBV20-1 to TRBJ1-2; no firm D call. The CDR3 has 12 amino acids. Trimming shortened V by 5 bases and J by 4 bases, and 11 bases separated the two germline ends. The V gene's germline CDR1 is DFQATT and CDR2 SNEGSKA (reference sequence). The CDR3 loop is CSAQSVSYGYTF. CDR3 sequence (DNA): TGCAGTGCTCAAAGTGTCAGCTATGGCTACACCTTC.

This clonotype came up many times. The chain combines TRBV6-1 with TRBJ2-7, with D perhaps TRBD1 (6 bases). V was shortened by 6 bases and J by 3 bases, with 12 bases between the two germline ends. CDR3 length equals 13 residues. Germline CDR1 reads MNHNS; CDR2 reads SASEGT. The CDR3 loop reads CASRILQGYEQYF. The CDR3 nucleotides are TGTGCCAGCAGAATATTACAGGGCTACGAGCAGTACTTC.

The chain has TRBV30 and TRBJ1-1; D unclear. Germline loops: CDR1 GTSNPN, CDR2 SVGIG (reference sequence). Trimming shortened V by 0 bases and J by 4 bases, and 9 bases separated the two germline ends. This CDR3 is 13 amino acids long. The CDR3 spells CAWSVGQITEAFF. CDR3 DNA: TGTGCCTGGAGTGTTGGGCAGATCACTGAAGCTTTCTTT.

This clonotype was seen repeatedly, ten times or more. The CDR3 reads CSARQDEQYF. CDR3 in DNA: TGCAGTGCTAGACAGGACGAGCAGTACTTC. This chain uses TRBV20-1 with TRBJ2-7; D uncertain. This CDR3 contains 10 residues. V lost 2 bases, J lost 5 bases, and 4 bases lay in between. CDR1 is DFQATT, CDR2 SNEGSKA, per germline (reference sequence).

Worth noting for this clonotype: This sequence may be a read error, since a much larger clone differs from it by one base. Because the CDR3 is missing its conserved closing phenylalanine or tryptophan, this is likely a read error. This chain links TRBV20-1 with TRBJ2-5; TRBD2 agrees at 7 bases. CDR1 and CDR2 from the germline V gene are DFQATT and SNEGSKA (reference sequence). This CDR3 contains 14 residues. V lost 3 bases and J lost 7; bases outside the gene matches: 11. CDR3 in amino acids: CSASPSAGAATQYL. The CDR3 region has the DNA TGCAGTGCTAGCCCGTCGGCGGGAGCAGCGACCCAGTACCTC.

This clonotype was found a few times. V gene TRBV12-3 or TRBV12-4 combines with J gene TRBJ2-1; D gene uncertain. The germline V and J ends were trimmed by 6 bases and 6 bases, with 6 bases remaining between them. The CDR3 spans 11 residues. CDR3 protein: CASSRSNEQFF. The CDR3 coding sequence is TGTGCCAGCAGCCGAAGCAATGAGCAGTTCTTC.

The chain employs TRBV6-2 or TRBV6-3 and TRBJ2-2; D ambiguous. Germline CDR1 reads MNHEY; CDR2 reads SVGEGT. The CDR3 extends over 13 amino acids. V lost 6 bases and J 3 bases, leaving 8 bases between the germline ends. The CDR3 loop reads CASSTQYTGELFF. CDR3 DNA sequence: TGTGCCAGCAGCACGCAATACACCGGGGAGCTGTTTTTT.

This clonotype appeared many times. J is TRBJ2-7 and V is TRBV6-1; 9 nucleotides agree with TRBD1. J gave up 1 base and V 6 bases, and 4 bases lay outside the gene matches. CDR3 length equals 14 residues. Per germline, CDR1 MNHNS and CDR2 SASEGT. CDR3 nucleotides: TGTGCCAGCAGGGGGGGACAGGGTTCCTACGAGCAGTACTTC. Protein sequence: CASRGGQGSYEQYF.

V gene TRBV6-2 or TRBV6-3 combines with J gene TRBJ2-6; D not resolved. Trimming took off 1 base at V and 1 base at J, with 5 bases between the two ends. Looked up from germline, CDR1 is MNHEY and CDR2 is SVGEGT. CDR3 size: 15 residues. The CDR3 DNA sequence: TGTGCCAGCAGTTACTTAAGTTCTGGGGCCAACGTCCTGACTTTC. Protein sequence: CASSYLSSGANVLTF.

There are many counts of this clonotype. CDR3 residues: CASSYSNPSGQETQYF. CDR3 sequence (DNA): TGTGCCAGCAGTTACTCGAACCCTAGCGGGCAAGAGACCCAGTACTTC. This chain uses TRBV6-2 or TRBV6-3 with TRBJ2-5; 8 bases are shared with TRBD2. Per the germline V gene, CDR1 is MNHEY and CDR2 is SVGEGT. The V segment lost 0 bases and the J segment 2 bases; nucleotides outside the gene matches: 5. The CDR3 is made up of 16 amino acids.

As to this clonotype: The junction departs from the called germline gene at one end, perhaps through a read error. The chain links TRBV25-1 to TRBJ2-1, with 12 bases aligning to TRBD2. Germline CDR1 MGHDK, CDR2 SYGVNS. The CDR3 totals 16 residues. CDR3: CAGSEWSSGGDNEQFF. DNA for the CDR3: TGTGCCGGCAGTGAATGGTCTAGCGGGGGGGACAATGAGCAGTTCTTC.